A selection of T cell receptor beta chains follows, all from one sample in a study of response to subunit inactivated influenza vaccine. Using its own MiXCR run on the RT-PCR reads, TCRdb lists one record per CDR3 protein. The sample carries 290,000 or so distinct CDR3 sequences, about 20% recorded once. The sequencing used PBMCs from blood, collected about 19 months after vaccination. Source of these receptors: a man between 50 and 75 years old who received an inactivated influenza vaccine. CDR3s include the opening cysteine and the closing phenylalanine or tryptophan.

>TRBV20-1|TRBJ2-5
CSAPGLAYQETQYF
>TRBV6-2/TRBV6-3|TRBJ1-1
CASGPGTAFEAFF
>TRBV4-1|TRBJ2-3
CASSQEGLAGGTDTQYF
>TRBV12-3/TRBV12-4|TRBJ1-5
CASRYSFGVNQPQHF
>TRBV28|TRBJ2-7
CASSFGDRGTYEQYF
>TRBV20-1|TRBJ2-5
CSASGDIAGALRGETQYF
>TRBV4-3|TRBJ1-5
CASSQTFGSFNQPQHF
>TRBV18|TRBJ1-6
CASSPPSLGNSPLHF
>TRBV4-3|TRBJ2-7
CASSQALSGGVYEQYF
>TRBV4-2|TRBJ1-6
CATLSPLHF
>TRBV4-2|TRBJ2-2
CASSQDRGGGITGELFF
>TRBV20-1|TRBJ2-1
CSASGGRAINEQFF
>TRBV7-6|TRBJ1-6
CASSLGQHNSPLHF
>TRBV20-1|TRBJ1-1
CSASVGSRTTEAFF
>TRBV19|TRBJ2-7
CASRLRSSSSYEQYF
>TRBV11-2|TRBJ2-4
CASSWDVAKNIQYF
>TRBV19|TRBJ1-6
CASSRGQQSPLHF
>TRBV5-1|TRBJ2-3
CASDSGTDTQYF
>TRBV2|TRBJ1-1
CASSERWNTEAFF
>TRBV7-2|TRBJ1-3
CASSSARGPGNTIYF
>TRBV12-3/TRBV12-4|TRBJ1-5
CASSLDLQPQHF
>TRBV20-1|TRBJ2-5
CSALGGAETQYF
>TRBV7-9|TRBJ1-1
CASRSPGENTEAFF
>TRBV30|TRBJ2-7
CAWRGGTGGLKQYF
>TRBV4-2|TRBJ2-5
CASSQPGLETQYF
>TRBV6-2/TRBV6-3|TRBJ2-7
CASTSIAGPYEQYF
>TRBV7-7|TRBJ2-2
CASSLTIPTPNTGELFF
>TRBV6-2/TRBV6-3|TRBJ1-4
CASSVTGTVYEKLFF
>TRBV6-5|TRBJ1-3
CASSYGTSGNTIYF
>TRBV30|TRBJ2-7
CAWSSGRGNEQYF
>TRBV10-3|TRBJ2-3
CAISWTRNVPDTQYF
>TRBV6-5|TRBJ1-6
CASSYRQGINSPLHF
>TRBV3-1|TRBJ1-4
CASSQTIQEKLFF
>TRBV3-1|TRBJ2-3
CASSPLSISGTSALGDTQYF
>TRBV10-3|TRBJ1-1
CAIRDRGGTEAFF
>TRBV5-1|TRBJ1-1
CASSVNLGNTEAFF
>TRBV25-1|TRBJ2-6
CASSERAGANVLTF
>TRBV16|TRBJ2-1
CASSQRQNEQFF
>TRBV5-1|TRBJ2-2
CASSIETNTGELFF
>TRBV4-1|TRBJ1-4
CGSSQERGTNEKLFF
>TRBV7-9|TRBJ1-2
CASSEWSSTNYGYTF
>TRBV5-1|TRBJ2-4
CASSSQGFNNIQYF
>TRBV25-1|TRBJ2-7
CASSEFRPPGPPGEQYF
>TRBV2|TRBJ2-4
CASSEANYLAKNIQYF
>TRBV5-1|TRBJ1-1
CASNFRGMNTEAFF
>TRBV12-3/TRBV12-4|TRBJ2-5
CASTPWQQETQYF
>TRBV7-8|TRBJ1-4
CASSLGSGGGKLFF
>TRBV11-2|TRBJ2-1
CASSLPGAYNEQFF
>TRBV29-1|TRBJ2-5
CSVVSQETQYF
>TRBV12-2|TRBJ2-7
CASRLVVPSYEQYF
>TRBV5-6|TRBJ1-2
CASSLDPGCYGYTF
>TRBV29-1|TRBJ2-1
CSAGNSGGRFF
>TRBV20-1|TRBJ2-3
CSARPGLAGGSTDTQYF